The source of this TCR beta chain is a study of blood T cell repertoires in COVID-19. The V segment lost 5 bases and the J segment 0 bases; nucleotides outside the gene matches: 8. Germline V lookup: CDR1 SGHDT, CDR2 YYEEEE. The CDR3 sequence is 17 residues long. TCRdb's copy holds only in-frame clones and misses some; the assay was immunoSEQ multiplex PCR. The sample has some 50,000 clones, just over 85% seen once. The rearrangement links TRBV5-6 to TRBJ2-7; 13 bases align to TRBD2. The receptor's source is a human donor in a cohort sampled during active COVID-19. Specimen: peripheral blood. The CDR3 sequence is CASRPGLAGVLSYEQYF. CDR3 sequence (DNA): TGTGCCAGCAGACCAGGACTAGCGGGGGTCCTCTCCTACGAGCAGTACTTC.